The subject of this entry is one T cell receptor (beta chain). This clonotype occurred many times. The antigen this receptor binds is unknown. No much larger clone exists at a distance of one base, and base qualities are not known. TCR beta CDR3 regions were amplified from RNA transcripts. The first round of RT-PCR for the TCR CDR3 was performed with the HTBI primer set and the Qiagen OneStep RT-PCR kit. The libraries were constructed in a second round of multiplex PCR and then size-selected and purified. Sequencing of the libraries was done on an Illumina HiSeq2000 using paired-end 100 bp reads. Regarding the original processing steps: SOAPnuke was used to process the raw data, with reads discarded if the reads contained adapters or uncalled bases, had a mean Phred below 15, or lacked an exact constant-primer or identifier match. High-quality paired reads were merged with COPE v1.2.5, and unique nucleotide sequences were defined as clonotypes. MiTCR v1.1 was used to align the clonotypes against IMGT TRBV, TRBD and TRBJ reference segments. Analysis was restricted to V-J combinations with a frequency above 0.0001, which covered 98% to 99.2% of repertoires. The TCS score was defined as F50 (clonal expansion) divided by E x V (chaos), with BLOSUM62-based TCRdist calculated between CDR3 peptides within each V-J. Welch's t-statistics and random forest reduced just over 500 V-J features to under 15, which were used in a naive Bayes classifier (R e1071). TCRdb ran its own pipeline on the public reads, namely fastp trimming at Q25 and MiXCR clone calling, and kept in-frame beta chains. Each entry is one CDR3 protein sequence, shown with its most common DNA and genes. The V and J calls here are based on TCRdb, not the publication. The sample table holds over 550,000 distinct CDR3 sequences, of which roughly 17% were seen once. About 17% of the sample lies in the top ten.

This sample was included in a study of T cells in Graves' hyperthyroidism and ophthalmopathy (dated by TCRdb to between 2017 and 2020). For context, the study as a whole: Peripheral blood samples were taken at initial diagnosis, before any treatment was given. To identify TCR V-J signatures that set the groups apart, the researchers used a discovery cohort of about a hundred patients, made up of 43 with Graves' ophthalmopathy and about 55 with stable Graves' hyperthyroidism. Prospective prediction of ophthalmopathy was tested in an independent validation cohort consisting of 18 to 20 hyperthyroidism patients and approximately 16 patients who later progressed to ophthalmopathy. The 100 discovery patients were randomly split 7:3 into training and test sets. In addition, the study compared T-cell repertoires in thyroid tissue and in blood from roughly six Graves' hyperthyroidism patients. Following sampling, methimazole starting at 30 mg daily was given to hyperthyroidism patients, and high-dose intravenous methylprednisolone was given to ophthalmopathy patients. According to the paper, TCR Vbeta CDR3 sequencing was carried out on 120 to 150 peripheral blood samples, which came from approximately 41 ophthalmopathy, approximately 72 hyperthyroidism and approximately 17 progressor patients. What the study reported, not specific to this receptor: Sample size was not statistically predetermined, and investigators were not blinded to group allocation. A 13 V-J signature model separated ophthalmopathy from stable hyperthyroidism, with around 91% sensitivity and roughly 84% specificity in cross-validation and 80%/75% in testing. Blood samples also contained most of the expanded thyroid clonotypes (frequency above 0.001), which suggests that blood repertoires may reflect thyroid immune responses. In validation, the model predicted progression to ophthalmopathy with approximately 70% sensitivity and about 73% specificity, a median of 6.5 months before onset.

From its cysteine to its phenylalanine, the CDR3 spans 15 amino acids. CDR3 DNA is the only sequence kept; it has 45 bases, read in frame from the first base. Germline trimming amounts to 5 bases on V and 0 bases on J, with 3 as the count of junction bases outside the gene matches. As encoded in the germline V gene, CDR1 is SNHLY while CDR2 is FYNNEI. A patient counted as having stable Graves' hyperthyroidism if no progression to ophthalmopathy occurred over 18 months of follow-up. The hyperthyroidism patients were between 18 and 65 years old and newly diagnosed, with a disease duration of less than 2 months. Exclusion was applied to patients with uncontrolled infections, other autoimmune diseases, pregnancy or lactation. Diagnoses relied on clinical symptoms, serum thyroxine and TRAb, thyroid ultrasound and orbital computed tomography. PBMCs were isolated from about 9.1 ml of fresh peripheral blood by Ficoll-Paque density gradient centrifugation. Total RNA was extracted using Trizol reagent, and RNA quality was assessed on an Agilent 2100 Bioanalyzer.

Source material: blood. The TCR sequence derives from a woman under 30 with Graves' hyperthyroidism. The chain joins TRBV2 to TRBJ2-3; 9 central bases correspond to TRBD1. The CDR3 protein is CASSQDRGSTDTQYF. The nucleotides read TGTGCCAGCAGTCAGGACAGGGGAAGCACAGATACGCAGTATTTT.